These 27 T cell receptor beta chains share one sample of origin, sequenced in a study of blood T cell repertoires in COVID-19. Using immunoSEQ multiplex PCR, the repertoire was profiled, and TCRdb retains in-frame clones only, with some absent. The sample lists tens of thousands of clones; around 87% were seen once. The sample taken for sequencing was peripheral blood. Receptors originate from a woman aged 45-59 years with active or convalescent COVID-19.

The V and J genes are TRBV7-9 and TRBJ2-1, with a weak D call TRBD2 (5 bases). Trimming stripped 2 bases from V and 5 bases from J, with 10 bases between. The CDR3 sequence is 14 residues long. CDR1 SEHNR and CDR2 FQNEAQ come from the germline V gene (reference sequence). The CDR3 region has the DNA TGTGCCAGCAGCTTATCAGGACTGGACAATGAGCAGTTCTTC. Amino acid sequence: CASSLSGLDNEQFF.

This chain uses TRBV7-2 with TRBJ1-1, with 9 nucleotides matching TRBD1. After removal of 5 bases from V and 3 bases from J, the junction contained 7 bases not matched to a gene. There are 15 residues in the CDR3. Germline loops: CDR1 SGHTA, CDR2 FQGNSA. In DNA, the CDR3 is TGTGCCAGCAGCACCCGGGACAGGGTGCACACTGAAGCTTTCTTT. Its protein is CASSTRDRVHTEAFF.

The chain joins TRBV13 to TRBJ2-7; weak D call: TRBD1 (6 bases). The CDR3 covers 15 residues. Germline V CDR1 and CDR2: PRHDT, FYEKMQ (reference sequence). The germline V and J ends were trimmed by 5 bases and 0 bases, with 14 bases remaining between them. The CDR3 spells CASSLRQVGSYEQYF. The CDR3 coding sequence is TGTGCCAGCAGCCTACGACAGGTCGGCTCCTACGAGCAGTACTTC.

This rearrangement joins TRBV15 to TRBJ1-3; D may be TRBD1 (6 bases). The CDR3 has 20 amino acids. The germline CDR1 and CDR2 sequences are LNHNV and YYDKDF (reference sequence). V lost 2 bases and J lost 3, with 26 bases in between. CDR3 coding DNA: TGTGCCACCAGCAGATTTGCCCCGAATCACAGGGTGAAGGGTGGAAACACCATATATTTT. Protein: CATSRFAPNHRVKGGNTIYF.

This clone is categorized as medium-sized. The chain links TRBV29-1 to TRBJ1-2; 8 bases are shared with TRBD1. This CDR3 is built from 15 residues. Germline CDR1 is SQVTM and CDR2 is ANQGSEA. Trimming cost V 7 bases and J 3 bases; bases outside gene matches: 13. The CDR3 here is CSDLRTGSGDYGYTF. For the CDR3, the DNA is TGCAGCGACCTTAGGACAGGGAGTGGTGACTATGGCTACACCTTC.

The chain joins TRBV5-1 to TRBJ2-7; TRBD2 is a possible D gene (7 bases). CDR1 and CDR2 from the germline V gene are SGHRS and YFSETQ. V was pared by 4 bases and J by 6 bases, with 14 bases between. The length of the CDR3 is 13 residues. Here the CDR3 reads CASSTSAGAEQYF. In DNA form, the CDR3 reads TGCGCCAGCAGCACTTCGGCGGGGGCCGAGCAGTACTTC.

V and J are TRBV7-8 and TRBJ1-2; D may be TRBD1 (5 bases). The CDR3 contains 12 residues. Deletions cut 3 bases from V and 7 bases from J, with 9 bases between. CDR1 is SGHVS and CDR2 is FQNEAQ in the germline V gene. The CDR3 here is CASSFGGSGYTF. CDR3 coding DNA: TGTGCCAGCAGCTTCGGGGGTAGTGGCTACACCTTC.

This clone came up a few times. This chain links TRBV18 with TRBJ2-7; possible D gene TRBD1, 5 bases. Trimming took off 5 bases at V and 6 bases at J, with 11 bases between the two ends. From germline, CDR1 is KGHSH and CDR2 LQKENI. The CDR3 covers 12 residues. The CDR3: CASSLQDSEQYF. Written as DNA, the CDR3 is TGTGCCAGCTCATTACAGGATTCCGAGCAGTACTTC.

The chain joins TRBV18 to TRBJ2-5; possibly TRBD2 for D (6 bases). V lost 0 bases and J 5 bases, leaving 13 bases between the germline ends. The CDR3 is 15 residues long. Germline CDR1 reads KGHSH; CDR2 reads LQKENI. CDR3 sequence: CASSPPAGTHETQYF. For the CDR3, the DNA is TGTGCCAGCTCACCACCGGCGGGGACCCATGAGACCCAGTACTTC.

This chain connects TRBV3-1 (or the pseudogene TRBV3-2) to TRBJ1-6; 7 bases fit TRBD1. CDR3 length: 15 amino acids. The junction had 13 bases not matched to a gene; V was cut back by 10 bases and J by 7 bases. Germline assignment: CDR1 LGHDT and CDR2 YNNKEL (reference sequence). CDR3 region: CAITDRRDRNSPLHF. The CDR3 DNA is TGTGCCATCACCGATCGGCGGGACAGAAATTCACCCCTCCACTTT.

CDR3 amino acids: CASPGQGSGTEAFF. The CDR3 nucleotides are TGTGCCAGCCCGGGACAGGGGAGCGGAACTGAAGCTTTCTTT. The V gene is TRBV19, the J gene TRBJ1-1, with 10 nucleotides matching TRBD1. The germline V gene encodes CDR1 LNHDA and CDR2 SQIVND (reference sequence). The CDR3 extends over 14 amino acids. Trimming cost V 9 bases and J 5 bases; bases outside gene matches: 9.

This clone showed up just once. CDR3 loop: CATTGLGETQYF. CDR3 DNA: TGTGCCACCACGGGACTTGGGGAGACCCAGTACTTC. The rearrangement joins TRBV19 to TRBJ2-5; perhaps TRBD2 as D (6 bases). Germline CDR1 reads LNHDA; CDR2 reads SQIVND (reference sequence). V lost 10 bases to trimming and J lost 5 bases, with 14 bases between them. The CDR3 loop spans 12 amino acids.

J is TRBJ2-1 and V is TRBV5-1, with 9 bases that match TRBD1. The length of the CDR3 is 16 residues. V lost 0 bases to trimming and J lost 6 bases; unmatched junction nucleotides: 7. CDR1 is SGHRS and CDR2 is YFSETQ in the germline V gene. CDR3 amino acids: CASSLVSGQGSNEQFF. The CDR3 region has the DNA TGCGCCAGCAGCTTGGTCTCGGGACAGGGCAGCAATGAGCAGTTCTTC.

This chain connects TRBV3-1 (or the pseudogene TRBV3-2) to TRBJ2-1, with 8 bases aligning to TRBD2. V was clipped by 1 base and J by 6 bases; unmatched bases: 5. Germline lookup yields CDR1 LGHDT and CDR2 YNNKEL (reference sequence). This CDR3 comprises 15 residues. As DNA, the CDR3 is TGTGCCAGCAGCCAAGGGGGGACTAGAAGCAATGAGCAGTTCTTC. Residues: CASSQGGTRSNEQFF.

The J gene is TRBJ2-1, the V gene TRBV12-3 or TRBV12-4; possible D gene TRBD1, 6 bases. Trimming removed 2 bases at V and 9 bases at J, with 11 bases between. The CDR3 length is 13 residues. The CDR3 sequence is CASSLWGQSEQFF. The CDR3 bases are TGTGCCAGCAGTTTATGGGGGCAGAGTGAGCAGTTCTTC.

The chain couples TRBV14 to TRBJ2-7; possible D gene TRBD1, 5 bases. The CDR3 contains 11 residues. V was pared by 5 bases and J by 7 bases, with 9 bases between. Germline V lookup: CDR1 SGHDN, CDR2 FVKESK. The DNA for the CDR3 is TGTGCCAGCAGCAGGGGTGTGGAGCAGTACTTC. Protein sequence: CASSRGVEQYF.

This chain joins TRBV6-5 and TRBJ1-3, with D perhaps matching TRBD1 (5 bases). CDR1 and CDR2 from the germline V gene are MNHEY and SVGAGI. V lost 7 bases and J 0 bases, leaving 13 bases between the germline ends. The CDR3 totals 15 residues. This CDR3 is CASNVTGDSGNTIYF. The CDR3 DNA is TGTGCCAGCAATGTAACGGGGGACTCTGGAAACACCATATATTTT.

V is TRBV9 and J is TRBJ2-1; perhaps TRBD2 as D (6 bases). Trimming cost V 3 bases and J 5 bases, with 18 bases left between them. CDR1 and CDR2 (germline): SGDLS, YYNGEE. The CDR3 is 16 amino acids. CDR3 nucleotides: TGTGCCAGCAGCGCCCCCGGGACTTCGGGAAACAATGAGCAGTTCTTC. Protein: CASSAPGTSGNNEQFF. Full variable domain (remainder filled in from reference TRBV9 and TRBJ2-1): DSGVTQTPKHLITATGQRVTLRCSPRSGDLSVYWYQQSLDQGLQFLIQYYNGEERAKGNILERFSAQQFPDLHSELNLSSLELGDSALYFCASSAPGTSGNNEQFFGPGTRLTVL.

This chain uses TRBV12-3 or TRBV12-4 with TRBJ2-7; TRBD1 matches 9 bases. The CDR3 covers 13 residues. Losses at the gene ends were 6 bases for V and 2 bases for J; bases not matched to a gene: 2. The CDR3 nucleotides read TGTGCCAGCAGCCGGACAGGGGCCTACGAGCAGTACTTC. Amino acid sequence: CASSRTGAYEQYF.

The chain has TRBV5-6 and TRBJ2-7; weak D call: TRBD1 (5 bases). Germline values: CDR1 SGHDT, CDR2 YYEEEE. Trimming took 2 bases from V and 2 from J, leaving 14 bases between them. The CDR3 contains 15 residues. CDR3 sequence reads: CASSFWAGSAYEQYF. The CDR3 DNA follows: TGTGCCAGCAGCTTTTGGGCAGGGTCAGCCTACGAGCAGTACTTC.

This chain connects TRBV7-2 to TRBJ2-1; TRBD2 aligns across 13 bases. The CDR3 has 16 amino acids. Trimming cost V 5 bases and J 2 bases; bases outside gene matches: 3. Per germline, CDR1 SGHTA and CDR2 FQGNSA. CDR3 residues: CASSQGLAGPYNEQFF. The DNA of the CDR3 is TGTGCCAGCAGCCAGGGACTAGCGGGGCCCTACAATGAGCAGTTCTTC.

The chain has TRBV5-1 and TRBJ1-2; tentatively, D is TRBD1 (5 bases). Trimming took off 1 base at V and 0 bases at J, with 13 bases between the two ends. Germline lookup yields CDR1 SGHRS and CDR2 YFSETQ. This CDR3 is 16 amino acids long. CDR3 coding DNA: TGCGCCAGCAGCTTGAGTTGGGGCTCCGCTAACTATGGCTACACCTTC. It codes for CASSLSWGSANYGYTF.

The V call is TRBV6-5, the J call TRBJ2-5; the match to TRBD2 covers 7 bases. Germline-derived CDR1 and CDR2 are MNHEY and SVGAGI. After removal of 1 base from V and 4 bases from J, the junction contained 9 bases not matched to a gene. The CDR3 is made up of 16 amino acids. The CDR3 DNA reads TGTGCCAGCAGTTACTTTGGGGGGGATAATGGAGAGACCCAGTACTTC. Translating gives CASSYFGGDNGETQYF.

CDR3 residues: CASRATGNTEAFF. CDR3 DNA: TGTGCCAGCAGAGCGACAGGGAACACTGAAGCTTTCTTT. The gene calls are TRBV9 and TRBJ1-1; possibly TRBD1 for D (6 bases). The germline V gene has CDR1 SGDLS and CDR2 YYNGEE. The V end was cut by 5 bases, the J end by 1 base, with 9 bases between. CDR3 size: 13 residues.

This clone was seen at least ten times. This sequence joins TRBV20-1 and TRBJ2-3; D uncertain. The germline V and J ends were trimmed by 6 bases and 6 bases, with 7 bases remaining between them. This CDR3 comprises 10 residues. In germline, CDR1 is DFQATT, CDR2 SNEGSKA (reference sequence). CDR3 residues: CSASRDTQYF. The DNA of the CDR3 is TGCAGTGCGAGCAGGGATACGCAGTATTTT.

The chain joins TRBV5-6 to TRBJ1-2; D possibly corresponds to TRBD1 (6 bases). CDR1 is SGHDT, CDR2 YYEEEE, per germline. With 5 bases removed from V and 4 bases from J, the gap between germline ends came to 15 bases. This CDR3 contains 14 residues. CDR3 nucleotides: TGTGCCAGCAGTCCATCAGGGGTAGGCTATGGCTACACCTTC. Protein: CASSPSGVGYGYTF.

This chain links TRBV7-9 with TRBJ1-2; 10 bases map to TRBD1. The CDR3 has 14 residues. V trimming: 5 bases; J trimming: 4 bases; junction bases outside the gene matches: 4. Germline CDR1 SEHNR, CDR2 FQNEAQ (reference sequence). DNA of the CDR3: TGTGCCAGCAGCAAGGGACAGGGGACCTATGGCTACACCTTC. Residues: CASSKGQGTYGYTF.